This T cell receptor (beta chain) was identified during a study of shared clonotypes between healthy human individuals. Study conclusions and caveats: Estimated clonotype richness was generally higher in naive than memory subsets.

Germline V gene sequence: CDR1 MDHEN, CDR2 SYDVKM. The CDR3 is 14 residues long. V lost 6 bases and J lost 1, with 9 bases in between. The protocol was immunoSEQ multiplex PCR, while the TCRdb copy is restricted to in-frame clones and leaves out a portion. Of roughly 550,000 clones in the sample, nearly 97% were seen once. Concerning this clone itself: Its antigen is not identified.

In the naive CD8 group, cells lacked CD45RO and were positively selected for CCR7, so terminally differentiated effector memory CD45RA+ cells were left out. This receptor was obtained from a woman aged 25 to 39 in good health. Sample: naive CD8+ T cells sorted from blood. This chain links TRBV28 with TRBJ1-4; the D is unclear. The CDR3 is CASRVPLTNEKLFF. CDR3 DNA sequence: TGTGCCAGCAGGGTTCCCTTAACTAATGAAAAACTGTTTTTT.